The 27 T cell receptor beta chains reported below all come from one sample, sequenced in a study of T cells expressing NK-cell markers (dated by TCRdb to the early 2020s). Library preparation was by 5' RACE. The instrument was an Illumina HiSeq 2000. The reads underwent TCRdb reprocessing, giving one record for each CDR3 protein sequence and no DNA. This sample's table contains about 460,000 distinct CDR3 sequences. The top ten hold over 1.1% of the sample. Specimen: blood T cells: a sorted CD56 or NKG2C T cell subset, CD4+ or CD8+ T cells, or bulk PBMC T cells (not recorded which). The receptor set was obtained from a woman aged 45-65 years in good health. Donor details come from another sample of the same person, matched by shared clones.

V usage is TRBV20-1 and J usage is TRBJ1-6. The length of the CDR3 is 16 residues. CDR1 and CDR2 from the germline V gene are DFQATT and SNEGSKA (reference sequence). The CDR3 here is CSARDFLNSYNSPLHF.

V and J are TRBV7-2 and TRBJ2-1; TCRdb designates TRBD2, a call that cannot be tested without DNA. Germline-derived CDR1 and CDR2 are SGHTA and FQGNSA. This CDR3 comprises 14 residues. CDR3 region: CASSFGTSGSKQFF.

This chain joins TRBV3-1 and TRBJ2-7; TCRdb reports TRBD1, a call that lacks DNA to check it against. Germline lookup yields CDR1 LGHDT and CDR2 YNNKEL (reference sequence). There are 13 residues in the CDR3. The chain's CDR3 is CASSRQRGYEQYF.

The V call is TRBV5-6, the J call TRBJ2-7; checking the TCRdb D call of TRBD1 is not possible without DNA. The CDR3 loop spans 15 amino acids. In germline, CDR1 is SGHDT, CDR2 YYEEEE. The CDR3 loop reads CASSLVRDASYEQYF.

The chain links TRBV4-1 to TRBJ1-4. CDR3 length equals 14 residues. Germline CDR1 reads MGHRA; CDR2 reads YSYEKL. This CDR3 reads CASSQGVFNEKLFF.

This chain connects TRBV20-1 to TRBJ2-1; lacking DNA, the TRBD2 call made by TCRdb goes unchecked. The CDR3 runs 14 residues. Germline V lookup: CDR1 DFQATT, CDR2 SNEGSKA (reference sequence). This chain's CDR3 is CSVTFSANYNEQFF.

The rearrangement uses TRBV2 and TRBJ2-3. This CDR3 has 11 residues. Germline V gene lookup returns CDR1 SNHLY and CDR2 FYNNEI. The CDR3 protein is CASRRKDTQYF. Full variable domain (rest looked up from reference TRBV2 and TRBJ2-3): EPEVTQTPSHQVTQMGQEVILRCVPISNHLYFYWYRQILGQKVEFLVSFYNNEISEKSEIFDDQFSVERPDGSNFTLKIRSTKLEDSAMYFCASRRKDTQYFGPGTRLTVL.

This rearrangement joins TRBV7-2 to TRBJ1-1. The CDR3 length is 14 residues. Looked up from germline, CDR1 is SGHTA and CDR2 is FQGNSA. The CDR3 is CASSQLAGSSEAFF. Together with reference TRBV7-2 and TRBJ1-1, the CDR3 gives the full variable domain: GAGVSQSPSNKVTEKGKDVELRCDPISGHTALYWYRQSLGQGLEFLIYFQGNSAPDKSGLPSDRFSAERTGGSVSTLTIQRTQQEDSAVYLCASSQLAGSSEAFFGQGTRLTVV.

The rearrangement joins TRBV19 to TRBJ2-1; TCRdb selects TRBD1, and the lack of DNA leaves this call unchecked. Germline loops: CDR1 LNHDA, CDR2 SQIVND (reference sequence). The CDR3 is 15 amino acids. CDR3 sequence reads: CASSMGLRRHNEQFF.

The chain combines TRBV7-9 with TRBJ2-1; as DNA is missing, the TRBD2 call by TCRdb cannot be tested. The germline gives CDR1 SEHNR, CDR2 FQNEAQ (reference sequence). The CDR3 consists of 17 residues. The CDR3 reads CASSFAGRDSSYNEQFF. The full variable domain, in which reference TRBV7-9 and TRBJ2-1 provide the parts outside the CDR3, is DTGVSQNPRHKITKRGQNVTFRCDPISEHNRLYWYRQTLGQGPEFLTYFQNEAQLEKSRLLSDRFSAERPKGSFSTLEIQRTEQGDSAMYLCASSFAGRDSSYNEQFFGPGTRLTVL.

The chain combines TRBV4-2 with TRBJ2-5. Germline V gene data show CDR1 as LGHNA and CDR2 as YNFKEQ. The CDR3 is made up of 14 amino acids. This CDR3 reads CASSQVGVGETQYF.

The V call is TRBV15, the J call TRBJ2-2; TCRdb's D call of TRBD2 is untestable without DNA. The CDR3 has 15 residues. Per the germline V gene, CDR1 is LNHNV and CDR2 is YYDKDF (reference sequence). The CDR3: CATSRDRSGAGELFF.

The rearrangement uses TRBV5-1 and TRBJ2-3; the D call from TCRdb, TRBD1, cannot be confirmed without DNA. The V gene's germline CDR1 is SGHRS and CDR2 YFSETQ. The CDR3 length is 14 residues. The CDR3 spells CASFFGDVQDTQYF.

CDR3 amino acids: CASTNSSWFKEKLFF. The genes are TRBV5-5 and TRBJ1-4. The CDR3 contains 15 residues. CDR1 and CDR2 (germline): SGHKS, YYEKEE (reference sequence). Supplemented by reference TRBV5-5 and TRBJ1-4, the full variable domain reads DAGVTQSPTHLIKTRGQQVTLRCSPISGHKSVSWYQQVLGQGPQFIFQYYEKEERGRGNFPDRFSARQFPNYSSELNVNALLLGDSALYLCASTNSSWFKEKLFFGSGTQLSVL.

The rearrangement joins TRBV4-1 to TRBJ2-1. Per the germline V gene, CDR1 is MGHRA and CDR2 is YSYEKL. This CDR3 has 15 residues. CDR3 residues: CASSQDGVFGNEQFF.

V gene TRBV3-1 combines with J gene TRBJ1-5. The CDR3 runs to 14 residues. The germline gives CDR1 LGHDT, CDR2 YNNKEL (reference sequence). The CDR3 here is CASSQRSGSQPQHF.

The chain carries TRBV29-1 and TRBJ1-2; TCRdb selects TRBD1, and the lack of DNA leaves this call unchecked. The CDR3 runs to 14 residues. CDR1 is SQVTM and CDR2 is ANQGSEA in the germline V gene. Here the CDR3 reads CSAILRGGEDGYTF.

V usage is TRBV5-1 and J usage is TRBJ2-1; the D call from TCRdb, TRBD1, cannot be confirmed without DNA. CDR3 length: 13 amino acids. In germline, CDR1 is SGHRS, CDR2 YFSETQ. CDR3: CASSIGQANEQFF.

V usage is TRBV6-1 and J usage is TRBJ1-1; the D call from TCRdb, TRBD1, cannot be confirmed without DNA. This CDR3 has 14 residues. The germline CDR1 and CDR2 sequences are MNHNS and SASEGT. This chain's CDR3 is CASRNRGQWSEAFF.

The rearrangement links TRBV5-1 to TRBJ1-2; TCRdb indicates TRBD1, and absent DNA this call remains unverified. CDR1 and CDR2 (germline): SGHRS, YFSETQ. The CDR3 extends over 14 amino acids. CDR3 amino acids: CASSPLGTTYGYTF.

CDR3 loop: CASKPRVNGDTQYF. V is TRBV11-2 and J is TRBJ2-3; TCRdb outputs TRBD1, but without DNA this stays unchecked. CDR1 SGHAT and CDR2 FQNNGV come from the germline V gene. The CDR3 runs 14 residues.

This chain links TRBV20-1 with TRBJ2-7; TCRdb reports TRBD1, a call that lacks DNA to check it against. Looked up from germline, CDR1 is DFQATT and CDR2 is SNEGSKA (reference sequence). The CDR3 runs to 14 residues. CDR3 sequence: CSAREQGEPYEQYF.

The chain carries TRBV20-1 and TRBJ1-2; the TRBD1 assignment by TCRdb is unverifiable without DNA. Per the germline V gene, CDR1 is DFQATT and CDR2 is SNEGSKA (reference sequence). The CDR3 runs 13 residues. The chain's CDR3 is CSASSRKGGGYTF.

The chain joins TRBV12-3 or TRBV12-4 to TRBJ1-2; TCRdb lists TRBD1, though no DNA is available to test this call. CDR3 length equals 16 residues. CDR3 sequence reads: CASSSLSDRANYGYTF.

V usage is TRBV12-3 or TRBV12-4 and J usage is TRBJ2-7; lacking DNA, the TRBD2 call made by TCRdb goes unchecked. This CDR3 contains 16 residues. The CDR3: CASSLGRRLAGGEQYF.

The chain recombines TRBV7-2 with TRBJ2-1; TCRdb's D call of TRBD2 is untestable without DNA. Germline assignment: CDR1 SGHTA and CDR2 FQGNSA. CDR3 size: 16 residues. The CDR3 sequence: CASSLEGLADYNEQFF.

Here the CDR3 reads CASSLMDSRNEQFF. V is TRBV5-1 and J is TRBJ2-1; TCRdb picks TRBD1, but there is no DNA to check that call. This CDR3 spans 14 amino acids. Per germline, CDR1 SGHRS and CDR2 YFSETQ.